This T cell receptor beta chain was captured in a study of T cells in Graves' hyperthyroidism and ophthalmopathy. In its sample, this clonotype was seen many times. Its antigen remains unidentified. TCR beta CDR3 regions were amplified from RNA transcripts. Using the HTBI primer set, a first-round RT-PCR was run on the TCR CDR3. TCRdb reanalysed the multiplex PCR reads using MiXCR and keeps one entry per CDR3 protein. The sample shows about 96,000 distinct CDR3 sequences, around 50% of them seen only once. Uncontrolled infection, other autoimmune disease, pregnancy and lactation each barred patients from inclusion. Study-wide points: Separation of ophthalmopathy from stable hyperthyroidism was achieved by a 13 V-J model.

The CDR3 runs 14 residues. The V gene end was trimmed by 5 bases and the J gene end by 5 bases; junction bases not matched to a gene: 7. Germline lookup yields CDR1 DFQATT and CDR2 SNEGSKA (reference sequence). The source of this sequence is a woman aged 40 to 50 with Graves' hyperthyroidism. The material sequenced was blood. The chain couples TRBV20-1 to TRBJ2-2; 8 bases match TRBD2. The CDR3 sequence: CSAPTASGTGELFF. The CDR3 DNA follows: TGCAGTGCTCCCACGGCTAGCGGGACCGGGGAGCTGTTTTTT.